This T cell receptor beta chain emerged from a study of neoadjuvant anti-PD-1 for oral cavity cancer. Looking at the study overall: Patients without progression received a fourth nivolumab dose around day 43, then surgical resection on days 50-56.

Cohort: HPV-negative, locally advanced oral cavity squamous cell carcinoma patients. In its sample, this clone is medium-sized. Trimming at V came to 4 bases and at J to 6 bases, leaving 7 bases not matched to a gene. In germline, CDR1 is SGHNT, CDR2 YYREEE (reference sequence). The CDR3 extends over 16 amino acids. Most tumor samples had 4 to 6 ug input DNA in two replicates. Generated by immunoSEQ multiplex PCR, the TCRdb table keeps only in-frame clones and is missing some. The data show some 7,300 clones, with 47% seen just once and about a quarter held by the top ten. The receptor's source is a person aged 35 to 85 with oral cavity squamous cell carcinoma. The J gene is TRBJ2-2, the V gene TRBV5-4, with 12 positions matching TRBD1. The sequences come from tumor tissue, collected before nivolumab (anti-PD-1) treatment. The CDR3 DNA follows: TGTGCCAGCAGCCGACCGGGACAGGGGGCCTCCGGGGAGCTGTTTTTT. This encodes CASSRPGQGASGELFF.